The sample holds a few counts of the clone carrying this T cell receptor beta chain. Its specificity is not known. These data come from a study of human T cells and chemical hapten exposure. In the study overall: The patient population, which was mostly female, had alopecia areata, totalis or universalis.

TCRdb recomputed calls from the RACE reads with MiXCR, one row per CDR3 protein. The data hold fewer than 300,000 distinct CDR3 sequences, with about 8.1% observed a single time. This CDR3 spans 14 amino acids. V gave up 1 base and J gave up 7 bases, with 11 bases separating them. Study-wide results and limits: Patch test scores rose with PT1 expanded TCR counts, a positive correlation.

Time point meaning: pre-sensitization, week 0. Regarding treatment: therapeutic diphenylcyclopropenone sensitization with weekly scalp DPC. The sequence was collected from a woman in her forties with alopecia areata. Some clones in this sample may be carry-over from other donors' samples. The specimen was whole blood, collected in connection with sensitization to the hapten diphenylcyclopropenone (DPC). The chain combines TRBV12-3 or TRBV12-4 with TRBJ1-3; D is uncertain. The CDR3 nucleotides are TGTGCCAGCAGTTTAGGACACCTGGGGAACACCATATATTTT. It codes for CASSLGHLGNTIYF.